Below are 25 T cell receptor beta chains sequenced from a single sample in a study of blood T cell repertoires in COVID-19. TCRdb's table, derived via immunoSEQ multiplex PCR, lists solely in-frame clones and lacks some. Of around 280,000 clones in the sample, more than 75% are singletons; the top ten hold over 1%. Input material: peripheral blood. The origin of the receptors is a man aged 70 or older with acute or convalescent COVID-19.

The CDR3 DNA sequence: TGTGCCAGCAGGACCGGGTGGCCGGGACAGGGAGCAGAGACCCAGTACTTC. It is translated as CASRTGWPGQGAETQYF. The chain employs TRBV7-9 and TRBJ2-5; 9 bases are shared with TRBD1. Germline V CDR1 and CDR2: SEHNR, FQNEAQ (reference sequence). Trimming took 6 bases from V and 4 from J; bases not matched to a gene: 15. This CDR3 spans 17 amino acids.

The rearrangement joins TRBV24-1 to TRBJ2-5; 8 nucleotides line up with TRBD1. Germline assignment: CDR1 KGHDR and CDR2 SFDVKD. This CDR3 comprises 17 residues. V trimming: 3 bases; J trimming: 5 bases; junction bases outside the gene matches: 13. The CDR3: CATSDRGTGSTRETQYF. In DNA, the CDR3 is TGTGCCACCAGTGATCGGGGGACAGGTTCTACTAGGGAGACCCAGTACTTC.

This sequence joins TRBV6-5 and TRBJ2-7; D remains ambiguous. The germline V gene has CDR1 MNHEY and CDR2 SVGAGI. The CDR3 is 13 residues long. Trimming removed 6 bases at V and 4 bases at J, with 13 bases between. DNA of the CDR3: TGTGCCAGCAGCCCCGCAATCCGGTACGAGCAGTACTTC. Translating gives CASSPAIRYEQYF.

A remark on this clone: Other DNA sequences within the sample encode an identical CDR3. The V call is TRBV2, the J call TRBJ1-3; D call uncertain. Germline V gene sequence: CDR1 SNHLY, CDR2 FYNNEI. The ends were cut back, 3 bases at V and 4 bases at J, with 4 bases in the middle. The CDR3 has 12 residues. The CDR3 sequence: CASSDRGNTIYF. The CDR3 DNA reads TGTGCCAGCAGTGACAGAGGAAACACCATATATTTT.

The V call is TRBV12-5, the J call TRBJ1-4; D unresolved. With 0 bases removed from V and 2 bases from J, the gap between germline ends came to 19 bases. Germline V gene sequence: CDR1 LGHNT, CDR2 FRNRAP. CDR3 size: 19 residues. CDR3 nucleotides: TGTGCTAGTGGTTTGGTACGATCCTATGGGCTTGGGACTAATGAAAAACTGTTTTTT. This sequence encodes CASGLVRSYGLGTNEKLFF. The full variable domain, in which reference TRBV12-5 and TRBJ1-4 provide the parts outside the CDR3, is DARVTQTPRHKVTEMGQEVTMRCQPILGHNTVFWYRQTMMQGLELLAYFRNRAPLDDSGMPKDRFSAEMPDATLATLKIQPSEPRDSAVYFCASGLVRSYGLGTNEKLFFGSGTQLSVL.

The CDR3 sequence is CASRARDRDATEAFF. The CDR3, as DNA: TGCGCCAGCAGGGCCCGGGACAGGGATGCCACTGAAGCTTTCTTT. The V and J genes are TRBV10-1 and TRBJ1-1, with 9 bases identical to TRBD1. The CDR3 extends over 15 amino acids. With V trimmed by 6 bases and J by 4 bases, 9 bases remained unmatched. Per the germline V gene, CDR1 is WNHNN and CDR2 is SYGVQD (reference sequence).

The chain combines TRBV7-2 with TRBJ1-4; maybe TRBD1 (6 bases). V lost 0 bases to trimming and J lost 8 bases, with 16 bases between them. The CDR3 consists of 16 residues. Germline assignment: CDR1 SGHTA and CDR2 FQGNSA. The CDR3 region is CASSLAPRGEEEKLFF. The CDR3 DNA is TGTGCCAGCAGCTTAGCCCCCAGGGGAGAGGAGGAAAAACTGTTTTTT.

This chain joins TRBV18 and TRBJ2-1, with TRBD2 identical over 7 bases. With V trimmed by 3 bases and J by 7 bases, 12 bases remained unmatched. Germline lookup yields CDR1 KGHSH and CDR2 LQKENI. The CDR3 extends over 16 amino acids. The CDR3 protein is CASSPARGAGVNEQFF. The CDR3 DNA reads TGTGCCAGCTCACCGGCCCGCGGGGCGGGAGTAAATGAGCAGTTCTTC.

The genes are TRBV6-5 and TRBJ2-1, with TRBD2 matching over 7 bases. Trimming took 0 bases from V and 4 from J; bases not matched to a gene: 6. Germline V gene data show CDR1 as MNHEY and CDR2 as SVGAGI. CDR3 size: 16 residues. CDR3 region: CASSYSRAGVYNEQFF. The DNA of the CDR3 is TGTGCCAGCAGTTACTCGAGGGCGGGAGTATACAATGAGCAGTTCTTC.

This clone has just one count. The CDR3 sequence is CASSLSISTLKRGEAFF. CDR3 nucleotide sequence: TGTGCCAGCAGTTTATCCATATCAACCCTAAAAAGAGGCGAAGCTTTCTTT. The rearrangement links TRBV28 to TRBJ1-1; unclear D gene. V was clipped by 1 base and J by 8 bases, with 23 bases between them. The CDR3 is 17 residues long. CDR1 is MDHEN and CDR2 is SYDVKM in the germline V gene.

V is TRBV5-1 and J is TRBJ1-1; D possibly corresponds to TRBD1 (5 bases). With 0 bases removed from V and 4 bases from J, the gap between germline ends came to 16 bases. The CDR3 runs 16 residues. In germline, CDR1 is SGHRS, CDR2 YFSETQ. The CDR3 bases are TGCGCCAGCAGCTTGGCCGGGACTTCCCTGTCCACTGAAGCTTTCTTT. Amino acid sequence: CASSLAGTSLSTEAFF.

The gene calls are TRBV10-3 and TRBJ2-5; 7 bases map to TRBD1. This CDR3 is 15 amino acids long. Trimming cost V 11 bases and J 9 bases; bases outside gene matches: 21. CDR1 is ENHRY, CDR2 SYGVKD, per germline. CDR3 DNA: TGTGCCTCCGGACAGGATTTTGCCGAGGTTGGGGCCCAGTACTTC. Translation: CASGQDFAEVGAQYF.

CDR3 sequence reads: CASSRLDGDNEQFF. The CDR3 region has the DNA TGTGCCAGCAGTCGCCTTGACGGAGACAATGAGCAGTTCTTC. This rearrangement joins TRBV6-5 to TRBJ2-1, with D uncertain. Trimming left V 5 bases short and J 5 bases short, with 13 bases between. This CDR3 is 14 amino acids long. The germline V gene encodes CDR1 MNHEY and CDR2 SVGAGI.

This clone was counted once. This chain joins TRBV5-4 and TRBJ1-2, with TRBD1 matching over 7 bases. The CDR3 consists of 12 residues. The ends lost 1 base at V and 8 bases at J; junction bases unmatched: 2. The germline gives CDR1 SGHNT, CDR2 YYREEE (reference sequence). In nucleotides, the CDR3 is TGTGCCAGCAGCTTGACAGGGGAAGGCTACACCTTC. Its protein is CASSLTGEGYTF.

CDR3 sequence: CASSSHGRQYEQYF. The DNA of the CDR3 is TGTGCCAGCAGTTCCCACGGTCGACAATACGAGCAGTACTTC. The genes are TRBV27 and TRBJ2-7, with D unresolved. The CDR3 totals 14 residues. CDR1 and CDR2 from the germline V gene are MNHEY and SMNVEV (reference sequence). Trimming removed 4 bases at V and 4 bases at J, with 14 bases between.

This clone was seen a handful of times. This chain uses TRBV5-5 with TRBJ1-5; D is possibly TRBD1 (6 bases). CDR3 length: 15 amino acids. Per the germline V gene, CDR1 is SGHKS and CDR2 is YYEKEE (reference sequence). The V gene lost 3 bases and the J gene lost 0 bases, with 10 bases spanning the gap. DNA of the CDR3: TGTGCCAGCAGCTCAGGACAGACTAGCAATCAGCCCCAGCATTTT. It yields the protein CASSSGQTSNQPQHF.

The chain employs TRBV7-2 and TRBJ2-1; D uncertain. Trimming cost V 5 bases and J 4 bases, with 15 bases left between them. CDR1 and CDR2 from the germline V gene are SGHTA and FQGNSA. The CDR3 runs to 15 residues. CDR3 amino acids: CASSATVPQYNEQFF. The CDR3 nucleotides are TGTGCCAGCAGCGCCACAGTACCCCAATACAATGAGCAGTTCTTC.

Only one count was recorded for this clone. The chain uses TRBV9 and TRBJ2-2; weak D call: TRBD1 (5 bases). V shed 4 bases and J shed 8 bases, with 18 bases lying between them. This CDR3 spans 15 amino acids. Germline V gene sequence: CDR1 SGDLS, CDR2 YYNGEE. The chain's CDR3 is CASSKRLGAVGELFF. The CDR3 bases are TGTGCCAGCAGCAAAAGACTTGGGGCGGTAGGGGAGCTGTTTTTT.

Only one count was recorded for this clone. This chain connects TRBV21-1 to TRBJ2-1; the table's D call, TRBD2, has no DNA check behind it. TRBV21-1 is a recognized pseudogene. The CDR3 loop spans 16 amino acids. In DNA form, the CDR3 reads TGTGCCAGCAGCAAAGACCTCCAGAGGAGATACAATGAGCAGTTCTTC. Protein product: CASSKDLQRRYNEQFF.

The rearrangement uses TRBV19 and TRBJ2-1, with D perhaps matching TRBD1 (6 bases). The germline V gene has CDR1 LNHDA and CDR2 SQIVND (reference sequence). This CDR3 has 16 amino acids. Trimming shortened V by 5 bases and J by 2 bases, and 16 bases separated the two germline ends. The chain's CDR3 is CASSPWDKSTYNEQFF. The CDR3 nucleotides are TGTGCCAGTAGTCCCTGGGACAAGTCTACCTACAATGAGCAGTTCTTC.

The J gene is TRBJ1-2, the V gene TRBV5-1, with TRBD1 identical over 7 bases. Germline V CDR1 and CDR2: SGHRS, YFSETQ. The V segment lost 2 bases and the J segment 2 bases; nucleotides outside the gene matches: 6. CDR3 size: 15 residues. For the CDR3, the DNA is TGCGCCAGCAGCTTTGCACCGGGACAGAACTATGGCTACACCTTC. Its translation is CASSFAPGQNYGYTF.

DNA for the CDR3: TGTGCCAGCAGCTTAGTGACGGGAGGGCCTAACAATGAGCAGTTCTTC. Its translation: CASSLVTGGPNNEQFF. The chain links TRBV7-8 to TRBJ2-1, with 8 positions matching TRBD2. J gave up 5 bases and V 1 base, and 7 bases lay outside the gene matches. The germline V gene has CDR1 SGHVS and CDR2 FQNEAQ. This CDR3 has 16 residues.

The genes are TRBV7-8 and TRBJ2-1; 9 bases map to TRBD2. The V and J ends lost 4 bases and 4 bases, in that order; junction bases with no gene match: 5. This CDR3 is 15 amino acids long. Germline CDR1 reads SGHVS; CDR2 reads FQNEAQ. CDR3 residues: CASSWASGAYNEQFF. The DNA of the CDR3 is TGTGCCAGCAGCTGGGCTAGCGGGGCATACAATGAGCAGTTCTTC.

This chain uses TRBV19 with TRBJ1-5; the D gene is possibly TRBD1 (6 bases). Trimming pared 4 bases from V and 3 bases from J, leaving 10 bases between. The CDR3 consists of 14 residues. CDR1 LNHDA and CDR2 SQIVND come from the germline V gene (reference sequence). CDR3 in amino acids: CASSTGETNQPQHF. The CDR3 nucleotides read TGTGCCAGTAGTACAGGGGAGACCAATCAGCCCCAGCATTTT.

V is TRBV18 and J is TRBJ2-1; perhaps TRBD1 as D (5 bases). CDR3 size: 13 residues. Trimming took 3 bases from V and 5 from J, leaving 8 bases between them. Germline lookup yields CDR1 KGHSH and CDR2 LQKENI. The CDR3 loop is CASSPRQNNEQFF. DNA for the CDR3: TGTGCCAGCTCACCCAGACAGAACAATGAGCAGTTCTTC. Filled out from reference TRBV18 and TRBJ2-1, the complete variable domain reads NAGVMQNPRHLVRRRGQEARLRCSPMKGHSHVYWYRQLPEEGLKFMVYLQKENIIDESGMPKERFSAEFPKEGPSILRIQQVVRGDSAAYFCASSPRQNNEQFFGPGTRLTVL.